This TCR beta chain comes out of a study of cytomegalovirus exposure and HLA in healthy donors. Measured with immunoSEQ multiplex PCR; TCRdb has only the in-frame clones, and not every one. Of around 350,000 clones detected, roughly 90% appear once; the ten largest clones hold under 0.9%. The receptor comes from a young woman in good health and CMV-seronegative. Sequencing was performed on PBMCs.

Here the CDR3 reads CASSASHEQFF. The CDR3 coding sequence is TGTGCCAGCAGTGCGTCCCATGAGCAGTTCTTC. The chain has TRBV5-4 and TRBJ2-1; no reliable D call. CDR3 length equals 11 residues. The V end lost 5 bases, the J end lost 8 bases, and 8 bases lay between the germline ends. Germline V gene sequence: CDR1 SGHNT, CDR2 YYREEE (reference sequence).